One and the same sample provided the 32 T cell receptor beta chains below, sequenced in a study of CD8+CD57+ T cells in acquired aplastic anemia. Profiling of TCR beta VDJ combinations and CDR3 sequences used genomic DNA as template. TCRdb processed the reads anew with MiXCR; each CDR3 protein has one entry. The table shows hundreds of thousands of distinct CDR3 sequences, with roughly 53% occurring only once. Previously, flow cytometry had revealed CD8+CD57+ cell expansion in the patients chosen for sequencing. Sequenced material: sorted CD4+, CD8+, or CD8+CD57+ T cells (not recorded which) from PBMCs. These receptor sequences come from a human donor with aplastic anemia.

The chain carries TRBV29-1 and TRBJ2-1; possibly TRBD2 for D (6 bases). Germline lookup yields CDR1 SQVTM and CDR2 ANQGSEA. The CDR3 is made up of 11 amino acids. V was trimmed by 3 bases and J by 9 bases, leaving 9 bases between them. This CDR3 reads CSVDWGGEQFF. The CDR3 DNA sequence: TGCAGCGTTGATTGGGGAGGTGAGCAGTTCTTC.

In this sample, this clonotype turned up many times. CDR3 nucleotide sequence: TGTGCCATCAGGTCGGGACAGATAGATGAAAAACTGTTTTTT. Protein: CAIRSGQIDEKLFF. J is TRBJ1-4 and V is TRBV10-3; 7 bases map to TRBD1. The CDR3 runs to 14 residues. Germline CDR1 and CDR2: ENHRY and SYGVKD. V lost 6 bases, J lost 6 bases, and 7 bases stayed unmatched.

To note about this clonotype: Relative to the germline gene, one junction end is altered; a read error may explain this. The chain couples TRBV5-4 to TRBJ1-4; 8 bases line up with TRBD1. The CDR3 has 15 residues. CDR1 and CDR2 (germline): SGHNT, YYREEE (reference sequence). This CDR3 reads CASSPGGDSNEKLLF. CDR3 in DNA: TGTGCCAGCAGCCCAGGGGGCGATAGTAATGAAAAACTGCTCTTT.

This clonotype has a count of ten or more. The CDR3 spells CSASNRDSYNEQFF. CDR3 sequence (DNA): TGCAGTGCTAGTAACCGGGACAGTTACAATGAGCAGTTCTTC. The rearrangement links TRBV20-1 to TRBJ2-1; TRBD1 matches at 7 bases. The trim removed 3 bases at V and 4 bases at J, leaving 6 bases unmatched. Germline CDR1 and CDR2: DFQATT and SNEGSKA (reference sequence). There are 14 residues in the CDR3.

This chain uses TRBV7-3 with TRBJ1-1, with unresolved D. The CDR3 totals 16 residues. The V end was cut by 0 bases, the J end by 1 base, with 12 bases between. Germline CDR1 SGHTA, CDR2 FQGTGA. CDR3 amino acids: CASSLTGRMGNTEAFF. Here the CDR3 DNA reads TGTGCCAGCAGCTTAACGGGCAGGATGGGGAACACTGAAGCTTTCTTT.

At least ten counts were recorded for this clonotype. This rearrangement joins TRBV20-1 to TRBJ1-4; unclear D gene. From germline, CDR1 is DFQATT and CDR2 SNEGSKA (reference sequence). The germline V and J ends were trimmed by 6 bases and 4 bases, with 15 bases remaining between them. The CDR3 has 14 residues. The CDR3 reads CSALRMGGNEKLFF. CDR3 DNA sequence: TGCAGTGCCCTCCGGATGGGCGGTAATGAAAAACTGTTTTTT.

This clonotype was recorded many times. The chain has TRBV4-1 and TRBJ2-2, with a tentative D call TRBD1 (6 bases). V lost 8 bases, J lost 0 bases, and 13 bases lay in between. Germline CDR1 MGHRA, CDR2 YSYEKL. This CDR3 has 15 amino acids. The CDR3 DNA reads as TGCGCCAGCGGAGCAGGGGCCACGAACACCGGGGAGCTGTTTTTT. Protein sequence: CASGAGATNTGELFF.

The chain employs TRBV12-3 or TRBV12-4 and TRBJ2-2; 10 nucleotides line up with TRBD2. The CDR3 consists of 15 residues. The V segment lost 7 bases and the J segment 1 base; nucleotides outside the gene matches: 3. The CDR3: CASNIAGGNTGELFF. The CDR3 DNA reads as TGTGCCAGCAACATAGCGGGGGGGAACACCGGGGAGCTGTTTTTT.

This chain uses TRBV20-1 with TRBJ2-7, with D perhaps given as TRBD1 or TRBD2 (6 bases each). The CDR3 runs 14 residues. Trimming left V 0 bases short and J 0 bases short, with 9 bases between. Per the germline V gene, CDR1 is DFQATT and CDR2 is SNEGSKA (reference sequence). CDR3 loop: CSARDGGLSYEQYF. In DNA form, the CDR3 reads TGCAGTGCTAGAGATGGGGGGCTCTCCTACGAGCAGTACTTC.

The chain combines TRBV20-1 with TRBJ2-3; maybe TRBD2 (6 bases). CDR1 is DFQATT, CDR2 SNEGSKA, per germline (reference sequence). The CDR3 length is 17 residues. V dropped 0 bases and J dropped 0 bases, with 16 bases sitting between them. The CDR3 region is CSARDQSGTYSTDTQYF. CDR3 DNA: TGCAGTGCTAGAGATCAATCCGGGACTTATAGCACAGATACGCAGTATTTT.

This clonotype was observed a few times. This sequence joins TRBV14 and TRBJ2-7; D unclear. V was cut by 1 base and J by 0 bases, with 16 bases left in between. This CDR3 spans 17 amino acids. Germline V gene sequence: CDR1 SGHDN, CDR2 FVKESK. The CDR3: CASSQVTAQEPSYEQYF. In nucleotides, the CDR3 is TGTGCCAGCAGCCAAGTTACGGCCCAGGAGCCCTCCTACGAGCAGTACTTC.

The chain is built from TRBV13 and TRBJ2-7; either TRBD1 or TRBD2 may supply D (6 bases each). This CDR3 is 13 amino acids long. The V gene's germline CDR1 is PRHDT and CDR2 FYEKMQ (reference sequence). V lost 6 bases to trimming and J lost 6 bases, with 15 bases between them. The CDR3 DNA is TGTGCCAGCAGAATAAGGGGGGCCGGCGAGCAGTACTTC. Amino acid sequence: CASRIRGAGEQYF.

The chain employs TRBV20-1 and TRBJ2-7; TRBD1 might be the D (5 bases). V was clipped by 1 base and J by 3 bases, with 13 bases between them. The CDR3 has 14 amino acids. The germline V gene has CDR1 DFQATT and CDR2 SNEGSKA (reference sequence). CDR3 region: CSARGGRGDYEQYF. Written as DNA, the CDR3 is TGCAGTGCTAGAGGGGGAAGGGGTGACTACGAGCAGTACTTC.

This rearrangement joins TRBV5-1 to TRBJ2-3; 7 bases map to TRBD2. Trimming took 5 bases from V and 11 from J; bases not matched to a gene: 17. The germline V gene has CDR1 SGHRS and CDR2 YFSETQ. The CDR3 spans 15 residues. CDR3 DNA sequence: TGCGCCAGCAGGGTTGATAGCGGGCCGTACAATGAGCAGTATTTT. Its protein is CASRVDSGPYNEQYF.

The rearrangement joins TRBV12-5 to TRBJ1-1, with 11 bases aligning to TRBD1. This CDR3 has 14 amino acids. Per the germline V gene, CDR1 is LGHNT and CDR2 is FRNRAP. V dropped 7 bases and J dropped 2; count of bases not matched to a gene: 3. CDR3 in amino acids: CASVWTGGNTEAFF. The CDR3 region has the DNA TGTGCTAGTGTTTGGACAGGGGGCAACACTGAAGCTTTCTTT.

The V and J genes are TRBV3-1 and TRBJ2-7; the D is unclear. The germline V gene has CDR1 LGHDT and CDR2 YNNKEL (reference sequence). V was cut by 8 bases and J by 5 bases, with 10 bases left in between. This CDR3 contains 11 residues. For the CDR3, the DNA is TGTGCCAGCCGGCCCCCGCACGAGCAGTACTTC. This codes for CASRPPHEQYF.

This chain connects TRBV2 to TRBJ1-1; D may be TRBD1 (5 bases). CDR1 is SNHLY and CDR2 is FYNNEI in the germline V gene. The CDR3 is 13 amino acids. Trimming cost V 3 bases and J 8 bases, with 13 bases left between them. CDR3 sequence (DNA): TGTGCCAGCAGTGATAAATCAGGGACCGAAGCTTTCTTT. Translation: CASSDKSGTEAFF.

The V call is TRBV18, the J call TRBJ2-6; D is unclear. The germline V and J ends were trimmed by 2 bases and 5 bases, with 1 base remaining between them. CDR1 KGHSH and CDR2 LQKENI come from the germline V gene. The CDR3 contains 12 residues. CDR3 nucleotides: TGTGCCAGCTCACCAAGGGCCAACGTCCTGACTTTC. Amino acid sequence: CASSPRANVLTF.

The chain recombines TRBV5-1 with TRBJ2-5, with D perhaps matching TRBD1 (7 bases). Germline V gives CDR1 SGHRS, CDR2 YFSETQ. Deletions cut 4 bases from V and 5 bases from J, with 24 bases between. The CDR3 loop spans 17 amino acids. CDR3 DNA: TGCGCCAGCAGCGCGAAGATCTCAGGGGGGACGCGGGAGACCCAGTACTTC. The encoded protein is CASSAKISGGTRETQYF.

J is TRBJ1-1 and V is TRBV19; a possible D gene is TRBD1 (6 bases). The CDR3 runs to 14 residues. CDR1 and CDR2 (germline): LNHDA, SQIVND (reference sequence). Trimming shortened V by 8 bases and J by 0 bases, and 13 bases separated the two germline ends. CDR3 DNA sequence: TGTGCCAGTGAGGACAGCCCCATGAACACTGAAGCTTTCTTT. It encodes CASEDSPMNTEAFF.

This clonotype was counted once. The DNA is left out, because the CDR3 cannot be placed on it with certainty; the CDR3 is given as TCRdb lists it. The rearrangement links TRBV9 to TRBJ2-7. Germline lookup yields CDR1 SGDLS and CDR2 YYNGEE. The CDR3 sequence runs 15 residues, both termini included. The CDR3 sequence: CASSVGPGASYGQYF.

This clonotype is a singleton in its sample. The junction does not match germline at one end; this may be a read error. The chain joins TRBV12-3 or TRBV12-4 to TRBJ1-1, with no clear D. This CDR3 has 14 residues. CDR3 DNA: TGTGCCAGCAGTGTCCGGGCTACGAACACTGAGGCTTTCTTT. It codes for CASSVRATNTEAFF.

The rearrangement uses TRBV9 and TRBJ2-1; D is ambiguous. V lost 1 base and J lost 10, with 9 bases in between. Germline V gene data show CDR1 as SGDLS and CDR2 as YYNGEE. The CDR3 spans 12 residues. CDR3 in amino acids: CASSVPRQEQFF. The CDR3 bases are TGTGCCAGCAGCGTACCTCGTCAGGAGCAGTTCTTC.

The chain recombines TRBV29-1 with TRBJ2-7, with 9 bases that match TRBD2. V gave up 4 bases and J gave up 0 bases; unmatched junction bases: 7. This CDR3 has 15 residues. CDR1 SQVTM and CDR2 ANQGSEA come from the germline V gene. The CDR3 loop is CSVVGGRASSYEQYF. As DNA, the CDR3 is TGCAGCGTTGTAGGCGGGAGGGCTAGCTCCTACGAGCAGTACTTC.

In the case of this clonotype: One junction end disagrees with the germline gene, perhaps due to a read error. The V and J genes are TRBV7-8 and TRBJ2-5; no clear D. There are 12 residues in the CDR3. Germline V gene lookup returns CDR1 SGHVS and CDR2 FQNEAQ. The chain's CDR3 is CASSQALETQYF. For the CDR3, the DNA is TGCGCCAGCAGCCAAGCCCTAGAGACCCAGTACTTC.

This rearrangement joins TRBV5-1 to TRBJ2-1; the match to TRBD1 covers 10 bases. The CDR3 covers 13 residues. Germline assignment: CDR1 SGHRS and CDR2 YFSETQ. Trimming at V came to 4 bases and at J to 10 bases, leaving 5 bases not matched to a gene. The CDR3 loop is CASSPGTGVEQFF. The CDR3 DNA is TGCGCCAGCAGCCCCGGGACAGGGGTAGAGCAGTTCTTC. Drawing the rest from reference TRBV5-1 and TRBJ2-1, the complete variable domain is KAGVTQTPRYLIKTRGQQVTLSCSPISGHRSVSWYQQTPGQGLQFLFEYFSETQRNKGNFPGRFSGRQFSNSRSEMNVSTLELGDSALYLCASSPGTGVEQFFGPGTRLTVL.

The J gene is TRBJ2-5, the V gene TRBV24-1; TRBD2 aligns across 13 bases. The CDR3 spans 18 residues. V shed 3 bases and J 5 bases; nucleotides not matched to a gene: 11. The germline V gene has CDR1 KGHDR and CDR2 SFDVKD. DNA of the CDR3: TGTGCCACCAGTGATACCTGGACTAGCGGGGGCGGGGGTGAGACCCAGTACTTC. Residues: CATSDTWTSGGGGETQYF.

The chain employs TRBV7-2 and TRBJ1-2; 7 nucleotides align to TRBD1. Per the germline V gene, CDR1 is SGHTA and CDR2 is FQGNSA. The CDR3 is 15 residues long. Germline trimming cut 5 bases from V and 6 bases from J; bases unmatched to any gene: 12. In DNA, the CDR3 is TGTGCCAGCAGCGCAAGGAGGGACAGCGGAGATGGCTACACCTTC. It encodes CASSARRDSGDGYTF.

This clonotype was seen many times. The chain joins TRBV7-9 to TRBJ2-5, with D perhaps matching TRBD2 (7 bases). This CDR3 has 16 residues. Germline values: CDR1 SEHNR, CDR2 FQNEAQ (reference sequence). Trimming pared 5 bases from V and 2 bases from J, leaving 18 bases between. The CDR3 sequence: CASSRGGGGSQETQYF. The CDR3 DNA follows: TGTGCCAGCAGCAGGGGGGGCGGGGGCTCTCAAGAGACCCAGTACTTC.

V is TRBV7-9 and J is TRBJ1-4, with D perhaps matching TRBD1 (6 bases). The V end lost 4 bases, the J end lost 7 bases, and 19 bases lay between the germline ends. The germline CDR1 and CDR2 sequences are SEHNR and FQNEAQ (reference sequence). CDR3 length equals 16 residues. The CDR3 coding sequence is TGTGCCAGCAGCTCGGGGGGCTATAGGGGGTCTGAAAAACTGTTTTTT. This codes for CASSSGGYRGSEKLFF.

V is TRBV19 and J is TRBJ2-7; D is uncertain. Germline lookup yields CDR1 LNHDA and CDR2 SQIVND (reference sequence). Deletions cut 3 bases from V and 5 bases from J, with 14 bases between. This CDR3 has 14 amino acids. CDR3 in DNA: TGTGCCAGTAGTATGGTCCCCTCCCGGGACGAGCAGTACTTC. It translates to CASSMVPSRDEQYF.

V is TRBV7-3 and J is TRBJ2-2; no firm D call. Trimming took 4 bases from V and 6 from J, leaving 15 bases between them. Germline-derived CDR1 and CDR2 are SGHTA and FQGTGA. The CDR3 is made up of 15 amino acids. DNA for the CDR3: TGTGCCAGCAGCTCCCTCAGAGGTAGAGCCGGGGAGCTGTTTTTT. Encoded protein: CASSSLRGRAGELFF.